Listed here are 7 T cell receptor beta chains from one sample, sequenced in a study of human thymus T cells. Profiled with immunoSEQ multiplex PCR; TCRdb holds only in-frame clones, not every one. Of some 120,000 clones in the sample, around 94% are singletons; the top ten hold roughly 0.024%. Corrective cardiac operations yielded the resected thymus tissue. Sequencing was performed on thymus tissue. These receptors were collected from a boy less than two years old with a congenital heart defect but otherwise immunologically healthy.

This sequence joins TRBV28 and TRBJ1-5; D possibly corresponds to TRBD1 (6 bases). Germline CDR1 reads MDHEN; CDR2 reads SYDVKM. This CDR3 has 17 residues. Trimming removed 2 bases from V and 1 base from J, with 15 bases in between. For the CDR3, the DNA is TGTGCCAGCAGTTTAGGGCAGGGGCATCTGAGCAATCAGCCCCAGCATTTT. Protein: CASSLGQGHLSNQPQHF.

The gene calls are TRBV2 and TRBJ1-4; D gene ambiguous. Germline V lookup: CDR1 SNHLY, CDR2 FYNNEI. The CDR3 contains 12 residues. Written as DNA, the CDR3 is TGTGCGACCAAAATTGACTCCGAAAAACTGTTTTTT. It translates to CATKIDSEKLFF. The variable domain in full, with the rest retrieved from reference TRBV2 and TRBJ1-4, is EPEVTQTPSHQVTQMGQEVILRCVPISNHLYFYWYRQILGQKVEFLVSFYNNEISEKSEIFDDQFSVERPDGSNFTLKIRSTKLEDSAMYFCATKIDSEKLFFGSGTQLSVL.

The chain joins TRBV28 to TRBJ1-1, with TRBD1 as a possible D gene (5 bases). CDR3 length: 14 residues. V gave up 6 bases and J gave up 10 bases, with 21 bases separating them. The V gene's germline CDR1 is MDHEN and CDR2 SYDVKM. For the CDR3, the DNA is TGTGCCAGCAGCTTCTGCGGTTTTGAGGGGAGAGCTTTCTTT. It is translated as CASSFCGFEGRAFF. Based on the CDR3 plus reference TRBV28 and TRBJ1-1, the full variable domain is DVKVTQSSRYLVKRTGEKVFLECVQDMDHENMFWYRQDPGLGLRLIYFSYDVKMKEKGDIPEGYSVSREKKERFSLILESASTNQTSMYLCASSFCGFEGRAFFGQGTRLTVV.

CDR3 sequence (DNA): TGCGCCAGCAGCCAAGAGGGGGCCCCGCTCCGCGAGCAGTACTTC. Protein: CASSQEGAPLREQYF. The chain is built from TRBV4-3 and TRBJ2-7; possible D gene TRBD1, 6 bases. Trimming removed 0 bases at V and 6 bases at J, with 15 bases between. This CDR3 comprises 15 residues. Germline V gene lookup returns CDR1 LGHNA and CDR2 YSLEER.

The chain employs TRBV9 and TRBJ2-1; 10 nucleotides align to TRBD2. The V gene end was trimmed by 3 bases and the J gene end by 2 bases; junction bases not matched to a gene: 5. CDR1 SGDLS and CDR2 YYNGEE come from the germline V gene. The CDR3 length is 16 residues. The CDR3 nucleotides are TGTGCCAGCAGCGAACCGGGACTAGCGCCCTACAATGAGCAGTTCTTC. It yields the protein CASSEPGLAPYNEQFF.

J is TRBJ2-7 and V is TRBV27; possible D gene TRBD1, 6 bases. CDR1 and CDR2 (germline): MNHEY, SMNVEV (reference sequence). Trimming stripped 5 bases from V and 0 bases from J, with 23 bases between. The CDR3 runs to 18 residues. For the CDR3, the DNA is TGTGCCAGCAGTCCGGGACACTGGTCAATTCCCATCTCCTACGAGCAGTACTTC. This codes for CASSPGHWSIPISYEQYF.

V gene TRBV30 combines with J gene TRBJ1-6, with D uncertain. V was pared by 0 bases and J by 7 bases, with 7 bases between. The CDR3 is 13 amino acids. Germline V CDR1 and CDR2: GTSNPN, SVGIG (reference sequence). The CDR3 sequence: CAWSVPRNSPLHF. The DNA of the CDR3 is TGTGCCTGGAGTGTTCCACGGAATTCACCCCTCCACTTT.